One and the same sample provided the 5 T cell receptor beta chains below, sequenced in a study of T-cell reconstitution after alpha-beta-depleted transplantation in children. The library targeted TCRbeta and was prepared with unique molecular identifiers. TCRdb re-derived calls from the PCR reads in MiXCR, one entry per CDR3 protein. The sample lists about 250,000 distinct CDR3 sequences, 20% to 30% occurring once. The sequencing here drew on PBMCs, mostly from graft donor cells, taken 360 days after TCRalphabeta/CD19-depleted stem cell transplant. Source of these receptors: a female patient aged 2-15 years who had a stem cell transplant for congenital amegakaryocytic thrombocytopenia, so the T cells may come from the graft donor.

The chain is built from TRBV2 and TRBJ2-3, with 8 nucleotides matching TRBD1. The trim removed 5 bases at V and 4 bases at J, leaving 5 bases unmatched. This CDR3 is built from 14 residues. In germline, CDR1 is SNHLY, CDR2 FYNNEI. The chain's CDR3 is CASSSDRGADTQYF. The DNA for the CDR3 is TGTGCCAGCAGTAGTGACAGGGGTGCAGATACGCAGTATTTT.

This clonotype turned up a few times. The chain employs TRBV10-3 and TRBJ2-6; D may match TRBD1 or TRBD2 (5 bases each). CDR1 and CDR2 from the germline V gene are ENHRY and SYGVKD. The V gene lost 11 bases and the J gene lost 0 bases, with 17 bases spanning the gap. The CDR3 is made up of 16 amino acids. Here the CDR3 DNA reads TGTGCCTTCGGGGACCCTTACAGCTCTGGGGCCAACGTCCTGACTTTC. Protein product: CAFGDPYSSGANVLTF.

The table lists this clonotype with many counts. The chain's CDR3 is CASSPGHLNTEAFF. The CDR3 DNA sequence: TGTGCCAGCTCACCAGGACATTTGAACACTGAAGCTTTCTTT. The V and J genes are TRBV18 and TRBJ1-1; weak D call: TRBD1 (5 bases). CDR1 KGHSH and CDR2 LQKENI come from the germline V gene. V was clipped by 2 bases and J by 0 bases, with 7 bases between them. This CDR3 has 14 amino acids.

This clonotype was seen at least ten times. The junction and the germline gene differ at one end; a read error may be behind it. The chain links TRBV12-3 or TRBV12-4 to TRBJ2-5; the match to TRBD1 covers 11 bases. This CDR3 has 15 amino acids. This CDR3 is CASSLGTGGGETQYF. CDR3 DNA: TGTGCCAGCAGCTTAGGGACAGGGGGAGGAGAGACCCAGTACTTC.

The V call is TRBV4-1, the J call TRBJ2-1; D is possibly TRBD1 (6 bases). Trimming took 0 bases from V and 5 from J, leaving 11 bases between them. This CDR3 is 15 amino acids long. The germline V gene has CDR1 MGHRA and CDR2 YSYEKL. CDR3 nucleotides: TGCGCCAGCAGCCAAGATGAGGGGGAAAACAATGAGCAGTTCTTC. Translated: CASSQDEGENNEQFF.